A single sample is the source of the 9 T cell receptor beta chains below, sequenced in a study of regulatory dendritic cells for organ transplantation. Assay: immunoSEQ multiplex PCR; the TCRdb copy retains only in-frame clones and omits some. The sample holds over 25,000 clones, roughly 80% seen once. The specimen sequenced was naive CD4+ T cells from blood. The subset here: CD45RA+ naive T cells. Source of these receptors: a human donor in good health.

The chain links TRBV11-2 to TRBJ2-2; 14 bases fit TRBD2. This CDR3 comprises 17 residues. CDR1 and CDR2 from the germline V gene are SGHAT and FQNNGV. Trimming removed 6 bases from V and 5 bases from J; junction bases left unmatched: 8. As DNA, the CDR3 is TGTGCCAGCAGTTTGACTAGCGGGGGGGCCGTTACCGGGGAGCTGTTTTTT. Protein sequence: CASSLTSGGAVTGELFF.

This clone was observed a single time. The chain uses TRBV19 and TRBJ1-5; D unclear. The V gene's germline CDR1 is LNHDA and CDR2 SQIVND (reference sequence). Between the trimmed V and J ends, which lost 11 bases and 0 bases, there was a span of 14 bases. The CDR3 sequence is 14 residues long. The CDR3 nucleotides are TGTGCCGGCGGGGAGCCATATAGCAATCAGCCCCAGCATTTT. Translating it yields CAGGEPYSNQPQHF. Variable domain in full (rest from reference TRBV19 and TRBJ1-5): DGGITQSPKYLFRKEGQNVTLSCEQNLNHDAMYWYRQDPGQGLRLIYYSQIVNDFQKGDIAEGYSVSREKKESFPLTVTSAQKNPTAFYLCAGGEPYSNQPQHFGDGTRLSIL.

CDR3 nucleotide sequence: TGCGCCAGCAGCTTGGAAGCGGGGGGTAATACAGATACGCAGTATTTT. As protein: CASSLEAGGNTDTQYF. This chain joins TRBV5-1 and TRBJ2-3; TRBD2 matches at 9 bases. Germline V gene lookup returns CDR1 SGHRS and CDR2 YFSETQ. The junction had 5 bases not matched to a gene; V was cut back by 0 bases and J by 3 bases. The CDR3 extends over 16 amino acids.

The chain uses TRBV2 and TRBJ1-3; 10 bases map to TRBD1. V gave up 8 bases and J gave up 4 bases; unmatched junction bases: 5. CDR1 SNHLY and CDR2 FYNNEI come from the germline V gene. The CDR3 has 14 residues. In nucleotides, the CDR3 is TGTGCCAGCCGGGACAGGGGTAGAGGAAACACCATATATTTT. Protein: CASRDRGRGNTIYF.

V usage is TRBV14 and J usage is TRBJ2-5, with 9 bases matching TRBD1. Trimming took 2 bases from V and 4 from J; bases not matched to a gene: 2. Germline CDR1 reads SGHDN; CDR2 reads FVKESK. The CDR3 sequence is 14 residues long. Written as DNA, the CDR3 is TGTGCCAGCAGCCAACCGGGACAGGGAGAGACCCAGTACTTC. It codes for CASSQPGQGETQYF.

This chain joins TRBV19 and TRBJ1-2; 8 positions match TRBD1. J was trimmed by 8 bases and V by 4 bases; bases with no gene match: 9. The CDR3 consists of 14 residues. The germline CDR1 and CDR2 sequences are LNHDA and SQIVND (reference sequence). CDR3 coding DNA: TGTGCCAGTAGTACGCAGGGACAGGCAATCGGCTACACCTTC. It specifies CASSTQGQAIGYTF.

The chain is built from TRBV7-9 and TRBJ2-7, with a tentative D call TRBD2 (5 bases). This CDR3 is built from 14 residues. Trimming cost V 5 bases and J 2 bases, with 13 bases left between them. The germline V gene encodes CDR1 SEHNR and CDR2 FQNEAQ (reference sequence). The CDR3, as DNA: TGTGCCAGCAGCGTCAGCGGCGTCACCTACGAGCAGTACTTC. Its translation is CASSVSGVTYEQYF.

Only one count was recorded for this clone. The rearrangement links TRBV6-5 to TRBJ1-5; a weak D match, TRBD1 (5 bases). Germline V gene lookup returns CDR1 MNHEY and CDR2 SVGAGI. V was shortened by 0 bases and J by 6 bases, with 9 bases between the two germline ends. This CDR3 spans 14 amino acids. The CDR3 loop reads CASSYSSGTQPQHF. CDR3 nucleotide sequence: TGTGCCAGCAGTTACTCGAGCGGGACTCAGCCCCAGCATTTT.

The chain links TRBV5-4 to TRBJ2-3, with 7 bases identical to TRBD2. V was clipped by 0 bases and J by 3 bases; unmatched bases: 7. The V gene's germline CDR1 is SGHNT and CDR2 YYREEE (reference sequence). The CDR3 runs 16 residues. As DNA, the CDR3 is TGTGCCAGCAGCTTGGGGTACGGGGGGACGACAGATACGCAGTATTTT. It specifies CASSLGYGGTTDTQYF.